These T cell receptor beta chains were read from a single sample in a study of tumor-infiltrating lymphocytes in localized non-small cell lung cancer. Clones were read by immunoSEQ multiplex PCR, and TCRdb kept only the in-frame ones, dropping some. The repertoire consists of about 8,900 clones, with 60% to 70% occurring once and the leading ten covering about 9.2%. Source material: uninvolved lung tissue not adjacent to the tumor. Receptor source: a human donor with non-small cell lung cancer. The CDR3 runs from the conserved cysteine through the conserved F or W. The D gene is left open where the match is weak. Expanded clones get a size class; other rows say once, few or many, or leave the size out.

J gene,D gene,V gene,clone size,CDR3 protein,CDR3 DNA
TRBJ2-7,.,TRBV7-2,.,CASSLGRVMSYEQYF,TGTGCCAGCAGCTTAGGTCGGGTAATGAGCTACGAGCAGTACTTC
TRBJ2-1,TRBD2,TRBV29-1,.,CSVGLAASYNEQFF,TGCAGCGTGGGACTAGCGGCCTCCTACAATGAGCAGTTCTTC
TRBJ1-1,TRBD1,TRBV7-9,.,CASSEGTGNTEAFF,TGTGCCAGCAGCGAGGGGACAGGGAACACTGAAGCTTTCTTT
TRBJ1-2,.,TRBV6-5,few,CASTSPEEVGGYTF,TGTGCCAGCACCTCTCCCGAAGAGGTCGGAGGCTACACCTTC
TRBJ2-2,.,TRBV7-9,medium-sized,CASSTPGLSTGELFF,TGTGCCAGCAGCACCCCGGGACTCTCCACCGGGGAGCTGTTTTTT
TRBJ2-7,TRBD2,TRBV29-1,.,CSVRTGTSVVTYEQYF,TGCAGCGTTCGGACAGGGACTAGCGTAGTCACCTACGAGCAGTACTTC
TRBJ2-2,.,TRBV7-6,.,CASSPSLSGTGELFF,TGTGCCAGCAGCCCCAGCCTTAGCGGAACCGGGGAGCTGTTTTTT
TRBJ2-5,.,TRBV5-1,.,CASSLAAPQETQYF,TGCGCCAGCAGCTTGGCAGCGCCCCAAGAGACCCAGTACTTC
TRBJ2-1,TRBD1,TRBV6-1,few,CASTPDREQFF,TGTGCCAGCACTCCGGACAGGGAGCAGTTCTTC
TRBJ2-5,.,TRBV7-9,.,CASSLALGKFETQYF,TGTGCCAGCAGCTTAGCGTTAGGAAAATTCGAGACCCAGTACTTC
TRBJ2-7,.,TRBV11-3,.,CASSFRRDYEQYF,TGTGCCAGCAGCTTTCGGAGGGACTACGAGCAGTACTTC
TRBJ2-1,.,TRBV29-1,.,CSAVDPVQFF,TGCAGCGCCGTGGATCCCGTGCAGTTCTTC
TRBJ2-1,.,TRBV5-1,once,CASSAGSVDEQFF,TGCGCCAGCAGCGCAGGCAGCGTGGATGAGCAGTTCTTC
TRBJ2-7,.,TRBV5-6,.,CASRDGGRASYEQYF,TGTGCCAGCAGGGATGGGGGAAGAGCCTCCTACGAGCAGTACTTC
TRBJ2-7,TRBD1,TRBV5-8,.,CASRDYETGRNEQYF,TGTGCCAGCAGAGACTACGAGACAGGGCGAAACGAGCAGTACTTC
TRBJ1-1,.,TRBV6-6,.,CAIQVDRYTEAFF,TGTGCCATACAAGTCGATAGGTACACTGAAGCTTTCTTT
TRBJ2-5,.,TRBV11-2,.,CASSLKGEETQYF,TGTGCCAGCAGCTTAAAAGGGGAAGAGACCCAGTACTTC
TRBJ1-1,.,TRBV9,few,CASSVEKDSLNTEAFF,TGTGCCAGCAGCGTAGAGAAGGACAGCCTAAACACTGAAGCTTTCTTT
TRBJ1-5,.,TRBV4-2,few,CASSQGGGGNQPQHF,TGTGCCAGCAGCCAAGGGGGCGGTGGCAATCAGCCCCAGCATTTT
TRBJ2-3,TRBD2,TRBV2,.,CASNPVTSGRADTQYF,TGTGCCAGCAACCCGGTGACTAGCGGGAGGGCAGATACGCAGTATTTT
TRBJ1-5,TRBD1,TRBV6-6,.,CASSQGGSNQPQHF,TGTGCCAGCAGTCAGGGGGGCTCCAATCAGCCCCAGCATTTT
TRBJ2-3,.,TRBV30,.,CASYTGSRTDTQYF,TGTGCCTCTTACACCGGGAGCCGCACAGATACGCAGTATTTT
TRBJ2-7,TRBD1,TRBV9,.,CASSEGDRGSLGEQYF,TGTGCCAGCAGCGAGGGGGACAGGGGGTCCCTAGGAGAGCAGTACTTC
TRBJ2-1,TRBD2,TRBV29-1,.,CSAPGLAGASYNEQFF,TGCAGCGCTCCGGGACTAGCGGGGGCCTCCTACAATGAGCAGTTCTTC
TRBJ2-3,TRBD2,TRBV11-2,.,CASSLDLSSGRTDTQYF,TGTGCCAGCAGCTTAGACCTGTCTAGCGGGAGGACAGATACGCAGTATTTT
TRBJ2-7,.,TRBV28,.,CASMGTFVEQYF,TGTGCCAGCATGGGGACTTTCGTCGAGCAGTACTTC
TRBJ2-5,.,TRBV30,.,CAWSPPGQETQYF,TGTGCCTGGAGTCCCCCGGGGCAAGAGACCCAGTACTTC
TRBJ2-3,.,TRBV6-5,once,CASSRNRDLTDTQYF,TGTGCCAGCAGTCGTAACAGGGATCTCACAGATACGCAGTATTTT
TRBJ2-6,.,TRBV28,few,CASSSPGQPSSGANVLTF,TGTGCCAGCAGTTCCCCGGGACAACCAAGCTCTGGGGCCAACGTCCTGACTTTC
TRBJ1-2,.,TRBV21-1,few,CASSKWGNYGYTF,TGTGCCAGCAGCAAATGGGGTAACTATGGCTACACCTTC
TRBJ2-3,.,TRBV11-3,.,CASSLDLLRSGDTQYF,TGTGCCAGCAGCTTAGACCTTCTCCGGAGCGGGGATACGCAGTATTTT